One and the same sample provided the 7 T cell receptor beta chains below, sequenced in a study of cytomegalovirus exposure and HLA in healthy donors. Profiling relied on immunoSEQ multiplex PCR, and the TCRdb table lists in-frame clones only, not all of them. The sample includes about 170,000 clones, over 85% seen only once; the top ten take under 13%. Material: PBMCs. These receptors were collected from a woman aged 18-29 years in good health and CMV-seropositive.

CDR3 sequence: CASNPQRVRSTGELFF. CDR3 nucleotides: TGTGCCAGCAACCCACAGCGGGTCAGGAGCACCGGGGAGCTGTTTTTT. The J gene is TRBJ2-2, the V gene TRBV7-9, with TRBD2 as a possible D gene (6 bases). This CDR3 has 16 residues. V was clipped by 7 bases and J by 4 bases, with 19 bases between them. The germline CDR1 and CDR2 sequences are SEHNR and FQNEAQ (reference sequence).

This chain connects TRBV7-9 to TRBJ2-7, with 8 bases that match TRBD1. Germline V lookup: CDR1 SEHNR, CDR2 FQNEAQ (reference sequence). This CDR3 contains 13 residues. With V trimmed by 6 bases and J by 3 bases, 4 bases remained unmatched. CDR3 sequence reads: CASRRTGNYEQYF. The CDR3 DNA reads TGTGCCAGCAGGCGGACAGGGAACTACGAGCAGTACTTC.

The chain has TRBV19 and TRBJ1-1; TRBD1 agrees at 9 bases. The CDR3 sequence is 15 residues long. The V gene end was trimmed by 4 bases and the J gene end by 5 bases; junction bases not matched to a gene: 8. CDR1 and CDR2 (germline): LNHDA, SQIVND (reference sequence). Written as DNA, the CDR3 is TGTGCCAGTAGTACCCGGACAGGGGTGTATACTGAAGCTTTCTTT. Protein: CASSTRTGVYTEAFF.

The CDR3 is CASSQRWSGVLLSYGYTF. CDR3 DNA: TGTGCCAGCAGCCAAAGGTGGTCCGGGGTCCTCCTCTCCTATGGCTACACCTTC. The V and J genes are TRBV28 and TRBJ1-2, with D unclear. There are 18 residues in the CDR3. The V gene's germline CDR1 is MDHEN and CDR2 SYDVKM. Trimming shortened V by 6 bases and J by 4 bases, and 27 bases separated the two germline ends.

This clone was seen more than once but under ten times. V is TRBV7-9 and J is TRBJ1-3, with a weak D call TRBD1 (6 bases). CDR1 is SEHNR and CDR2 is FQNEAQ in the germline V gene (reference sequence). Trimming removed 6 bases at V and 0 bases at J, with 12 bases between. CDR3 size: 15 residues. CDR3 loop: CASRGGQISGNTIYF. CDR3 DNA: TGTGCCAGCAGGGGTGGACAGATCTCTGGAAACACCATATATTTT. The entire variable domain, with the rest obtained from reference TRBV7-9 and TRBJ1-3, is as follows: DTGVSQNPRHKITKRGQNVTFRCDPISEHNRLYWYRQTLGQGPEFLTYFQNEAQLEKSRLLSDRFSAERPKGSFSTLEIQRTEQGDSAMYLCASRGGQISGNTIYFGEGSWLTVV.

This chain joins TRBV27 and TRBJ2-3; D gene unclear. The V gene lost 7 bases and the J gene lost 2 bases, with 10 bases spanning the gap. The CDR3 runs 13 residues. CDR1 and CDR2 (germline): MNHEY, SMNVEV (reference sequence). The CDR3 nucleotides read TGTGCCAGCATCGAACAGTTCACAGATACGCAGTATTTT. Its translation: CASIEQFTDTQYF.

The CDR3 region is CASSTGGDEQYF. CDR3 in DNA: TGTGCCAGTTCAACAGGGGGAGACGAGCAGTACTTC. The chain combines TRBV28 with TRBJ2-7, with 8 bases matching TRBD1. Germline CDR1 and CDR2: MDHEN and SYDVKM. The CDR3 extends over 12 amino acids. Trimming at V came to 9 bases and at J to 5 bases, leaving 6 bases not matched to a gene.